This TCR beta chain emerged from a study of shared clonotypes between healthy human individuals. Overall study results and limits: In a few donors, around 5% of naive CD4 clonotypes appeared in common.

The assay was immunoSEQ multiplex PCR, and TCRdb's table has in-frame clones only and misses some. The table shows roughly 1,500,000 clones, with 98% to 99% occurring only once. Germline V gives CDR1 MGHDK, CDR2 SYGVNS. There are 17 residues in the CDR3. V trimming: 5 bases; J trimming: 6 bases; junction bases outside the gene matches: 16. With respect to this clone: Its antigen is unidentified.

Sequences were obtained from naive CD4+ T cells sorted from blood. Subset here: CD45RA+ positively selected. The gene calls are TRBV25-1 and TRBJ2-3, with 8 bases matching TRBD2. This clonotype was sampled from a man younger than 40 in good health. CDR3 residues: CASSTFGGSGSGDTQYF. In DNA, the CDR3 is TGTGCCAGCAGTACCTTCGGTGGAAGCGGGAGTGGGGATACGCAGTATTTT.